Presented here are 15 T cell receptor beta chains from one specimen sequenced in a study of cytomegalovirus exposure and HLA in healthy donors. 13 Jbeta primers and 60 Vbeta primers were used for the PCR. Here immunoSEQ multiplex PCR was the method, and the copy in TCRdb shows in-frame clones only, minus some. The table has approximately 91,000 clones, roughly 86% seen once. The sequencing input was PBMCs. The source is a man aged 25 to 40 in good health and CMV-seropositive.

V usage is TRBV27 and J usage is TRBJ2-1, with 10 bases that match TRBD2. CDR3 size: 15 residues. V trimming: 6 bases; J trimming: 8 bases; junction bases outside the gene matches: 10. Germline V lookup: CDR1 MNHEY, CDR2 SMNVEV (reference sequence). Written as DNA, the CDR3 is TGTGCCAGCAGAACGAAGCGGGAGGGCCCCGATGAGCAGTTCTTC. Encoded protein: CASRTKREGPDEQFF.

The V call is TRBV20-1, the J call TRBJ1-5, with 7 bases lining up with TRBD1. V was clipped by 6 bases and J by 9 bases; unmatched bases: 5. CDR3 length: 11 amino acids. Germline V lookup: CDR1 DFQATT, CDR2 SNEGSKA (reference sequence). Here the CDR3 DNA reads TGCAGTGCGGCACAGGGGCGGCCCCAGCATTTT. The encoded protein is CSAAQGRPQHF.

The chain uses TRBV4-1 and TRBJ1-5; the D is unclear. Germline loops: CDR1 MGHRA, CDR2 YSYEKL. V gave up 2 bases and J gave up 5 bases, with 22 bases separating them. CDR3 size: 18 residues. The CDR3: CASSQRSQSGWEDQPQHF. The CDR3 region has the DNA TGCGCCAGCAGCCAACGATCTCAGTCGGGGTGGGAAGATCAGCCCCAGCATTTT.

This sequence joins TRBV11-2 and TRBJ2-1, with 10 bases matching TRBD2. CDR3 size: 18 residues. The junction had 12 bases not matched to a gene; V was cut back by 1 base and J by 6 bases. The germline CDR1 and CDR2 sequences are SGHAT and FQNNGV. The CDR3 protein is CASSLVTTSGSAINEQFF. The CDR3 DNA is TGTGCCAGCAGCTTAGTGACGACTAGCGGGTCGGCGATCAATGAGCAGTTCTTC.

CDR3 amino acids: CATTGTASRGYTF. CDR3 coding DNA: TGTGCCACCACCGGGACTGCCTCGAGAGGCTACACCTTC. The chain uses TRBV10-3 and TRBJ1-2, with D perhaps TRBD1 (5 bases). The CDR3 runs 13 residues. CDR1 is ENHRY, CDR2 SYGVKD, per germline. V was shortened by 10 bases and J by 8 bases, with 20 bases between the two germline ends.

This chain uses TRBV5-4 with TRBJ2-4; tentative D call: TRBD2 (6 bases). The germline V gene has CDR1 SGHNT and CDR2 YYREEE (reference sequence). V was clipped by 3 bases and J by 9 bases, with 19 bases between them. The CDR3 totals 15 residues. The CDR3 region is CASSSGGTVRGIQYF. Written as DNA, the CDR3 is TGTGCCAGCAGCTCTGGCGGGACGGTGAGGGGCATTCAGTACTTC. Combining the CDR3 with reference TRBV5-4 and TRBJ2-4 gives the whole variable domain ETGVTQSPTHLIKTRGQQVTLRCSSQSGHNTVSWYQQALGQGPQFIFQYYREEENGRGNFPPRFSGLQFPNYSSELNVNALELDDSALYLCASSSGGTVRGIQYFGAGTRLSVL.

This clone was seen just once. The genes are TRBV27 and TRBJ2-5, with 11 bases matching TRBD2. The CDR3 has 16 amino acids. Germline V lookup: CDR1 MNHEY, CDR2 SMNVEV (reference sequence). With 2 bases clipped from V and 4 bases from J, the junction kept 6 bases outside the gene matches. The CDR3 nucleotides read TGTGCCAGCAGTTTAATAGCGGGAGGGCCACGAGAGACCCAGTACTTC. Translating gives CASSLIAGGPRETQYF.

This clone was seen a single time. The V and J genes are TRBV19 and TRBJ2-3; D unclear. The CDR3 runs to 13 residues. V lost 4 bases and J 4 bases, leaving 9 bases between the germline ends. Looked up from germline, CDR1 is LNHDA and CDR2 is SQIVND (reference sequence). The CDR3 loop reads CASSTNRADTQYF. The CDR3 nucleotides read TGTGCCAGTAGTACGAATCGGGCAGATACGCAGTATTTT.

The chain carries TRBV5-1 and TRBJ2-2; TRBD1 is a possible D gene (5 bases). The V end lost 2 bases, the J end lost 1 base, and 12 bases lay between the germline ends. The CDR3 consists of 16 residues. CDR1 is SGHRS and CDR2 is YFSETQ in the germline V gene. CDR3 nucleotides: TGCGCCAGCAGCTTCCTGGGGCAGGGGAACACCGGGGAGCTGTTTTTT. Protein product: CASSFLGQGNTGELFF. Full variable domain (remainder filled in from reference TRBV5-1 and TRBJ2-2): KAGVTQTPRYLIKTRGQQVTLSCSPISGHRSVSWYQQTPGQGLQFLFEYFSETQRNKGNFPGRFSGRQFSNSRSEMNVSTLELGDSALYLCASSFLGQGNTGELFFGEGSRLTVL.

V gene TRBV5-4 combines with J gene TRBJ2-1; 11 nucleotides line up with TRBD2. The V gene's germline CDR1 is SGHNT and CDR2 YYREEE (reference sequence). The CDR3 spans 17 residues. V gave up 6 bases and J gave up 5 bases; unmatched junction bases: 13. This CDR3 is CASNLGSPGLADNEQFF. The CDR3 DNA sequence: TGTGCCAGCAATCTGGGGTCCCCGGGACTAGCGGACAATGAGCAGTTCTTC.

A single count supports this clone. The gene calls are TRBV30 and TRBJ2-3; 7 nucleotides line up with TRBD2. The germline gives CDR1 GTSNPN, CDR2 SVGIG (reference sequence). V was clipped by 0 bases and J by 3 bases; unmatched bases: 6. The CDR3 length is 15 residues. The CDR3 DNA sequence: TGTGCCTGGAGTGTAGGTAGCGGGCCGACAGATACGCAGTATTTT. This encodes CAWSVGSGPTDTQYF.

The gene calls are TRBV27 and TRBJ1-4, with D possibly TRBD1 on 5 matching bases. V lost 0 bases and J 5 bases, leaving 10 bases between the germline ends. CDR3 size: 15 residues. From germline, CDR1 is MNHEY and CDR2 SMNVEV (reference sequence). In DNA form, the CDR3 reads TGTGCCAGCAGTTTATCGGACCGGGGGAATGAAAAACTGTTTTTT. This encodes CASSLSDRGNEKLFF.

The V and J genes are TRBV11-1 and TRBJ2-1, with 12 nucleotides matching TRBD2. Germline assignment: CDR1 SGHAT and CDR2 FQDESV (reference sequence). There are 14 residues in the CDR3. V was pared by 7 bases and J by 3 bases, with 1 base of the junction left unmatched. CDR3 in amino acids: CASKLAGGYNEQFF. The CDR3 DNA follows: TGTGCCAGCAAACTAGCGGGAGGCTACAATGAGCAGTTCTTC.

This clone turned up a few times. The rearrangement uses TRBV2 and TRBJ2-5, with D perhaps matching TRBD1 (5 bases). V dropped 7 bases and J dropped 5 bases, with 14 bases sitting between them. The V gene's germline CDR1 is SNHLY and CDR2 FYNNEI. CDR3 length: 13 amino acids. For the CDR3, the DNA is TGTGCCAGCACCGAGTCAGGGTCGGAGACCCAGTACTTC. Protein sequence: CASTESGSETQYF.

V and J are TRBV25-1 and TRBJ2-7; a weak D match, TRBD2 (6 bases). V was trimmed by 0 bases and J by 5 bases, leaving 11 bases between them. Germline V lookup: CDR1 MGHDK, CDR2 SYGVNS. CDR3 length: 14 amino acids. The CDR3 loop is CASSEYGGDHEQYF. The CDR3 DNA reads TGTGCCAGCAGTGAATACGGCGGGGATCACGAGCAGTACTTC.